This T cell receptor beta chain originates from a study of blood T cell repertoires in COVID-19. Study summary: Both acute and convalescent COVID-19 samples were obtained from the United States, Italy and Spain. The cDNA or gDNA used as material had been derived from T cells, B-cell-depleted T cells, or PBMCs.

Authors' processing steps: Reference gene primer amplification yielded estimated nucleated cell counts. Generated by immunoSEQ multiplex PCR, the TCRdb table keeps only in-frame clones and is missing some. V, J and clone size reflect that table, while D and trimming were determined from the DNA. The sample includes 85,000 to 130,000 clones, roughly 90% of them seen just once. Germline lookup yields CDR1 SGHKS and CDR2 YYEKEE (reference sequence). The CDR3 runs 16 residues. Deletions cut 3 bases from V and 1 base from J, with 14 bases between. The sequencing sample was made of peripheral blood. The receptor was derived from a man aged 60 to 75 with acute or convalescent COVID-19. This chain links TRBV5-5 with TRBJ1-5; no clear D. CDR3 loop: CASSSGRTGSNQPQHF. DNA for the CDR3: TGTGCCAGCAGCTCAGGCCGGACGGGGAGCAATCAGCCCCAGCATTTT.